This entry lists 27 T cell receptor beta chains sequenced from one sample in a study of human T cells and chemical hapten exposure. TCRdb processed the RACE reads anew with MiXCR; each CDR3 protein has one entry. The repertoire has around 33,000 distinct CDR3 sequences, 10% to 15% of them found once; the top ten carry roughly 2%. Time point: pre-sensitization, week 0. Specified treatment: therapeutic diphenylcyclopropenone sensitization with weekly scalp DPC. Total RNA was extracted from unfractionated whole blood. The sequencing here drew on whole blood, taken in connection with sensitization to the hapten diphenylcyclopropenone (DPC). These receptors were taken from a woman in her thirties or forties with alopecia areata. Some clones in this sample may be carry-over from other donors' samples.

There are many counts of this clonotype. The V call is TRBV7-6, the J call TRBJ1-1; D is ambiguous. V was trimmed by 1 base and J by 8 bases, leaving 23 bases between them. CDR3 size: 17 residues. The germline V gene encodes CDR1 SGHVS and CDR2 FNYEAQ. CDR3 residues: CASSLVSGSGAENEAFF. For the CDR3, the DNA is TGTGCCAGCAGCTTAGTTTCAGGTTCTGGTGCAGAAAACGAAGCTTTCTTT. The variable domain in full, with the rest retrieved from reference TRBV7-6 and TRBJ1-1, is GAGVSQSPRYKVTKRGQDVALRCDPISGHVSLYWYRQALGQGPEFLTYFNYEAQQDKSGLPNDRFSAERPEGSISTLTIQRTEQRDSAMYRCASSLVSGSGAENEAFFGQGTRLTVV.

The V and J genes are TRBV29-1 and TRBJ2-1; D perhaps matches TRBD2 (6 bases). The V end lost 7 bases, the J end lost 6 bases, and 10 bases lay between the germline ends. Germline assignment: CDR1 SQVTM and CDR2 ANQGSEA. The CDR3 is made up of 11 amino acids. The CDR3 loop reads CSAGAGNEQFF. CDR3 sequence (DNA): TGCAGCGCAGGAGCGGGCAATGAGCAGTTCTTC.

This chain connects TRBV29-1 to TRBJ2-3; 8 nucleotides match TRBD1. V gave up 6 bases and J gave up 3 bases; unmatched junction bases: 11. Germline CDR1 reads SQVTM; CDR2 reads ANQGSEA. CDR3 length: 15 amino acids. CDR3 sequence: CSVYPTGEVTDTQYF. In nucleotides, the CDR3 is TGCAGCGTCTATCCGACAGGGGAAGTGACAGATACGCAGTATTTT.

This clonotype was picked up many times. This rearrangement joins TRBV24-1 to TRBJ1-2; D is perhaps TRBD1 (6 bases). Germline lookup yields CDR1 KGHDR and CDR2 SFDVKD. V shed 4 bases and J shed 1 base, with 9 bases lying between them. CDR3 size: 14 residues. This CDR3 reads CATSDSDSNYGYTF. The CDR3 DNA reads TGTGCCACCAGTGACTCGGACAGTAACTATGGCTACACCTTC.

This clonotype was counted many times. The rearrangement uses TRBV7-2 and TRBJ2-1; TRBD1 is a possible D gene (5 bases). CDR1 is SGHTA, CDR2 FQGNSA, per germline. The germline V and J ends were trimmed by 5 bases and 10 bases, with 12 bases remaining between them. The CDR3 extends over 12 amino acids. The CDR3, as DNA: TGTGCCAGCAGCCCTCAGAGGACAGAGCAGTTCTTC. Amino acids: CASSPQRTEQFF.

This clonotype showed up just a few times. The V and J genes are TRBV7-3 and TRBJ2-3; tentatively, D is TRBD1 (5 bases). V was cut by 2 bases and J by 6 bases, with 12 bases left in between. The CDR3 consists of 14 residues. Germline loops: CDR1 SGHTA, CDR2 FQGTGA. The CDR3 DNA sequence: TGTGCCAGCAGCTTAGGGAATCCAGGGGATACGCAGTATTTT. Translation gives CASSLGNPGDTQYF.

DNA for the CDR3: TGTGCCAGCACAGGACAGGGCTATGGCTACACCTTC. Residues: CASTGQGYGYTF. The rearrangement links TRBV5-4 to TRBJ1-2; 8 bases agree with TRBD1. CDR3 size: 12 residues. Germline V lookup: CDR1 SGHNT, CDR2 YYREEE (reference sequence). V was pared by 6 bases and J by 4 bases, with 2 bases of the junction left unmatched.

V usage is TRBV29-1 and J usage is TRBJ1-1, with D uncertain. The V gene lost 7 bases and the J gene lost 1 base, with 10 bases spanning the gap. The CDR3 runs 12 residues. CDR1 and CDR2 (germline): SQVTM, ANQGSEA. The CDR3 loop reads CSGGHANTEAFF. The CDR3 coding sequence is TGCAGCGGCGGGCATGCGAACACTGAAGCTTTCTTT. The full variable domain, rest sourced from reference TRBV29-1 and TRBJ1-1, is SAVISQKPSRDICQRGTSLTIQCQVDSQVTMMFWYRQQPGQSLTLIATANQGSEATYESGFVIDKFPISRPNLTFSTLTVSNMSPEDSSIYLCSGGHANTEAFFGQGTRLTVV.

This clonotype was picked up many times. The chain is built from TRBV20-1 and TRBJ2-1; no clear D gene. Germline values: CDR1 DFQATT, CDR2 SNEGSKA (reference sequence). This CDR3 region has 13 residues. Trimming shortened V by 8 bases and J by 8 bases, and 19 bases separated the two germline ends. Here the CDR3 reads CSPSGPDKHEQFF. As DNA, the CDR3 is TGCAGTCCCAGTGGACCCGACAAACATGAGCAGTTCTTC.

This clonotype was detected ten times or more. The V call is TRBV29-1, the J call TRBJ1-5; TRBD1 might be the D (6 bases). There are 13 residues in the CDR3. Germline CDR1 SQVTM, CDR2 ANQGSEA. Trimming removed 3 bases at V and 6 bases at J, with 12 bases between. The CDR3: CSVEAGVGQPQHF. In DNA, the CDR3 is TGCAGCGTTGAGGCAGGGGTGGGTCAGCCCCAGCATTTT.

Concerning this clonotype: A much larger clone differs by one base, so this may be a read error. This chain uses TRBV10-3 with TRBJ2-3, with 10 bases aligning to TRBD1. The CDR3 runs 14 residues. Germline CDR1 reads ENHRY; CDR2 reads SYGVKD. V lost 4 bases to trimming and J lost 11 bases; unmatched junction nucleotides: 9. The CDR3: CAISGQGAEGMQYF. CDR3 nucleotides: TGTGCCATCAGTGGACAGGGGGCGGAAGGTATGCAGTATTTT.

This clonotype was picked up many times. V and J are TRBV27 and TRBJ2-1; D might be TRBD2 (6 bases). Between the trimmed V and J ends, which lost 4 bases and 0 bases, there was a span of 10 bases. Per the germline V gene, CDR1 is MNHEY and CDR2 is SMNVEV (reference sequence). The CDR3 contains 15 residues. In nucleotides, the CDR3 is TGTGCCAGCAGTTCTAGCGTGAGCTCCTACAATGAGCAGTTCTTC. Translated: CASSSSVSSYNEQFF.

The chain employs TRBV27 and TRBJ2-7; D unresolved. The CDR3 spans 13 residues. V lost 0 bases and J 9 bases, leaving 12 bases between the germline ends. Germline V CDR1 and CDR2: MNHEY, SMNVEV (reference sequence). CDR3 region: CASSLSRTAGQYF. CDR3 DNA sequence: TGTGCCAGCAGTTTATCGAGGACCGCCGGGCAGTACTTC.

This clonotype showed up just a few times. CDR3 DNA sequence: TGTGCCAGCAGTTACCGGGACAGGGGTACCTATGGCTACACCTTC. Translating it yields CASSYRDRGTYGYTF. The V gene is TRBV28, the J gene TRBJ1-2; 10 bases align to TRBD1. This CDR3 is built from 15 residues. V dropped 4 bases and J dropped 4; count of bases not matched to a gene: 6. From germline, CDR1 is MDHEN and CDR2 SYDVKM.

The chain is built from TRBV27 and TRBJ2-5; TRBD1 is a possible D gene (6 bases). CDR1 is MNHEY, CDR2 SMNVEV, per germline (reference sequence). The length of the CDR3 is 16 residues. The V end lost 5 bases, the J end lost 5 bases, and 21 bases lay between the germline ends. The CDR3 sequence: CASSPTTGPSVETQYF. CDR3 sequence (DNA): TGTGCCAGCAGTCCGACGACAGGTCCGAGTGTGGAGACCCAGTACTTC.

This chain joins TRBV29-1 and TRBJ2-7; 11 bases map to TRBD1. J gave up 2 bases and V 6 bases, and 3 bases lay outside the gene matches. CDR1 is SQVTM, CDR2 ANQGSEA, per germline. This CDR3 comprises 13 residues. In nucleotides, the CDR3 is TGCAGCGTCGCGGGACAGGGGGCCTACGAGCAGTACTTC. Protein product: CSVAGQGAYEQYF.

This clonotype was counted between two and nine times. This sequence joins TRBV7-2 and TRBJ2-1; 9 bases fit TRBD2. The CDR3 sequence is 15 residues long. Germline V gives CDR1 SGHTA, CDR2 FQGNSA. The V segment lost 5 bases and the J segment 7 bases; nucleotides outside the gene matches: 9. In nucleotides, the CDR3 is TGTGCCAGCAGCCCCGAGGCGGGGGGGTGGAATGAGCAGTTCTTC. The encoded protein is CASSPEAGGWNEQFF. The full variable domain, with the rest looked up from reference TRBV7-2 and TRBJ2-1, is GAGVSQSPSNKVTEKGKDVELRCDPISGHTALYWYRQSLGQGLEFLIYFQGNSAPDKSGLPSDRFSAERTGGSVSTLTIQRTQQEDSAVYLCASSPEAGGWNEQFFGPGTRLTVL.

The chain carries TRBV5-5 and TRBJ1-4; D unresolved. Looked up from germline, CDR1 is SGHKS and CDR2 is YYEKEE (reference sequence). The CDR3 length is 13 residues. Trimming removed 6 bases from V and 4 bases from J, with 10 bases in between. The chain's CDR3 is CASTRGVNEKLFF. The CDR3 bases are TGTGCCAGCACCCGCGGCGTTAATGAAAAACTGTTTTTT.

Many counts were recorded for this clonotype. The junction differs from germline at one of its ends, possibly a read error. This chain joins TRBV29-1 and TRBJ1-4; D unclear. The CDR3 spans 8 residues. Germline V gene lookup returns CDR1 SQVTM and CDR2 ANQGSEA. This chain's CDR3 is CSAEKLFF. In DNA form, the CDR3 reads TGCAGCGCTGAAAAACTGTTTTTT.

The CDR3 is CASSYSDGRRLEQYF. DNA for the CDR3: TGTGCCAGCAGTTACTCGGACGGGCGGCGCCTCGAGCAGTACTTC. The gene calls are TRBV6-2 or TRBV6-3 and TRBJ2-7; D is undetermined. Germline values: CDR1 MNHEY, CDR2 SVGEGT. This CDR3 region has 15 residues. The V and J ends lost 0 bases and 6 bases respectively, with 15 bases between them.

This clonotype was counted a few times. The chain uses TRBV29-1 and TRBJ2-6, with 9 bases that match TRBD1. Germline CDR1 reads SQVTM; CDR2 reads ANQGSEA. Trimming at V came to 5 bases and at J to 4 bases, leaving 9 bases not matched to a gene. This CDR3 is built from 16 residues. The CDR3 reads CSVLPGQGSGANVLTF. DNA for the CDR3: TGCAGCGTTCTGCCGGGACAGGGTAGCGGGGCCAACGTCCTGACTTTC.

Ten or more counts support this clonotype. The chain is built from TRBV18 and TRBJ1-4; no firm D call. CDR3 length: 13 residues. Germline-derived CDR1 and CDR2 are KGHSH and LQKENI. V lost 0 bases, J lost 8 bases, and 7 bases lay in between. The CDR3, as DNA: TGTGCCAGCTCACCACCTTACGAGGAAAAACTGTTTTTT. Translating it yields CASSPPYEEKLFF.

V is TRBV3-1 and J is TRBJ2-2; no reliable D call. The CDR3 is made up of 13 amino acids. V dropped 0 bases and J dropped 10 bases, with 9 bases sitting between them. Germline lookup yields CDR1 LGHDT and CDR2 YNNKEL (reference sequence). CDR3 region: CASSQDRLKELFF. Here the CDR3 DNA reads TGTGCCAGCAGCCAAGATAGGCTAAAGGAGCTGTTTTTT.

This clonotype was picked up many times. The chain couples TRBV29-1 to TRBJ2-7; perhaps TRBD1 as D (6 bases). The germline V gene encodes CDR1 SQVTM and CDR2 ANQGSEA. There are 13 residues in the CDR3. The V end lost 3 bases, the J end lost 6 bases, and 15 bases lay between the germline ends. CDR3 loop: CSVEVQGGGEQYF. The CDR3 DNA reads TGCAGCGTTGAGGTACAGGGTGGTGGCGAGCAGTACTTC.

This clonotype was recorded at least ten times. The rearrangement joins TRBV10-3 to TRBJ2-7, with D maybe TRBD2 (5 bases). V shed 7 bases and J shed 3 bases, with 13 bases lying between them. The CDR3 has 13 residues. Germline CDR1 ENHRY, CDR2 SYGVKD. The CDR3 sequence is CAIMAGEDYEQYF. The CDR3 DNA reads TGTGCCATCATGGCGGGCGAAGACTACGAGCAGTACTTC.

This clonotype was seen repeatedly, ten times or more. This chain connects TRBV20-1 to TRBJ2-7, with 8 bases fitting TRBD1. This CDR3 comprises 14 residues. The germline V gene has CDR1 DFQATT and CDR2 SNEGSKA (reference sequence). With 4 bases clipped from V and 4 bases from J, the junction kept 9 bases outside the gene matches. CDR3: CSAIPARGRYEQYF. The CDR3 coding sequence is TGCAGTGCTATTCCGGCCAGGGGGCGATACGAGCAGTACTTC.

This clonotype was seen repeatedly, ten times or more. The chain employs TRBV6-2 or TRBV6-3 and TRBJ2-1; 10 nucleotides line up with TRBD1. The junction had 6 bases not matched to a gene; V was cut back by 2 bases and J by 8 bases. The germline CDR1 and CDR2 sequences are MNHEY and SVGEGT. The CDR3 is made up of 15 amino acids. The CDR3 sequence: CASSYLGQGRDEQFF. In nucleotides, the CDR3 is TGTGCCAGCAGTTACCTGGGACAGGGGCGTGATGAGCAGTTCTTC.